This T cell receptor (beta chain) was obtained from a study of graft-versus-host responses after intestinal transplantation. Study at large: Anti-thymocyte globulin induction preceded two to four years of tacrolimus and steroid maintenance in all recipients. The study's findings and limits: Investigators detected GvH clones in recipient marrow, with some emerging earlier in ileum or blood. High graft-versus-host to host-versus-graft T cell clonal ratios marked allografts of patients with graft-donor macrochimerism. Among circulating GvH clones, peak levels were associated with early post-transplant declines in HvG clones.

V lost 1 base to trimming and J lost 3 bases, with 7 bases between them. CDR3 length: 14 residues. Germline CDR1 and CDR2: KGHSH and LQKENI. As to this clone: Its antigen is not known.

The repertoire was sequenced with immunoSEQ multiplex PCR; TCRdb's copy has only in-frame clones and lacks some. The sample includes roughly 120,000 clones, roughly 93% seen only once; the top ten take about 0.11%. The material sequenced was unstimulated CD4+ T cells sorted from spleen or lymph node cells, taken before intestinal transplant. The J gene is TRBJ1-5, the V gene TRBV18, with D possibly being TRBD1 (5 bases). The receptor comes from a human donor who received an intestinal transplant. CDR3 sequence reads: CASSPRRDNQPQHF. DNA of the CDR3: TGTGCCAGCTCACCACGCAGGGACAATCAGCCCCAGCATTTT.